This TCR beta chain is drawn from a study of blood T cell repertoires in COVID-19. The overall study: Whether acute or convalescent, the COVID-19 samples came from the United States, Italy and Spain. T cells, B-cell-depleted T cells, or PBMCs supplied cDNA or gDNA.

This clone was observed a single time. TCRdb's copy holds only in-frame clones and misses some; the assay was immunoSEQ multiplex PCR. Here the sample spans 100,000 to 150,000 clones, approximately 85% being singletons. V dropped 4 bases and J dropped 0; count of bases not matched to a gene: 6. There are 16 residues in the CDR3. Germline V gene data show CDR1 as KGHSH and CDR2 as LQKENI. The source is a man aged 80 or over with active or convalescent COVID-19. Sequences were obtained from peripheral blood. The J gene is TRBJ2-1, the V gene TRBV18; 7 nucleotides agree with TRBD2. The CDR3 reads CASSLSGPSSYNEQFF. In nucleotides, the CDR3 is TGTGCCAGCTCACTTAGCGGGCCCAGCTCCTACAATGAGCAGTTCTTC.